This T cell receptor (beta chain) derives from a study of blood T cell repertoires in COVID-19. The table came from immunoSEQ multiplex PCR; TCRdb's copy has only in-frame clones and leaves some out. The data hold fewer than 350,000 clones, with roughly 87% observed a single time. This CDR3 has 18 amino acids. Germline CDR1 and CDR2: ENHRY and SYGVKD. The V segment lost 5 bases and the J segment 0 bases; nucleotides outside the gene matches: 7. The source of this sequence is a man between 18 and 35 years old with active or convalescent COVID-19. V usage is TRBV10-3 and J usage is TRBJ2-6; 10 bases agree with TRBD1. Sample: peripheral blood. CDR3 amino acids: CAISYPGTGDSGANVLTF. In DNA form, the CDR3 reads TGTGCCATCAGTTACCCCGGGACAGGGGACTCTGGGGCCAACGTCCTGACTTTC.